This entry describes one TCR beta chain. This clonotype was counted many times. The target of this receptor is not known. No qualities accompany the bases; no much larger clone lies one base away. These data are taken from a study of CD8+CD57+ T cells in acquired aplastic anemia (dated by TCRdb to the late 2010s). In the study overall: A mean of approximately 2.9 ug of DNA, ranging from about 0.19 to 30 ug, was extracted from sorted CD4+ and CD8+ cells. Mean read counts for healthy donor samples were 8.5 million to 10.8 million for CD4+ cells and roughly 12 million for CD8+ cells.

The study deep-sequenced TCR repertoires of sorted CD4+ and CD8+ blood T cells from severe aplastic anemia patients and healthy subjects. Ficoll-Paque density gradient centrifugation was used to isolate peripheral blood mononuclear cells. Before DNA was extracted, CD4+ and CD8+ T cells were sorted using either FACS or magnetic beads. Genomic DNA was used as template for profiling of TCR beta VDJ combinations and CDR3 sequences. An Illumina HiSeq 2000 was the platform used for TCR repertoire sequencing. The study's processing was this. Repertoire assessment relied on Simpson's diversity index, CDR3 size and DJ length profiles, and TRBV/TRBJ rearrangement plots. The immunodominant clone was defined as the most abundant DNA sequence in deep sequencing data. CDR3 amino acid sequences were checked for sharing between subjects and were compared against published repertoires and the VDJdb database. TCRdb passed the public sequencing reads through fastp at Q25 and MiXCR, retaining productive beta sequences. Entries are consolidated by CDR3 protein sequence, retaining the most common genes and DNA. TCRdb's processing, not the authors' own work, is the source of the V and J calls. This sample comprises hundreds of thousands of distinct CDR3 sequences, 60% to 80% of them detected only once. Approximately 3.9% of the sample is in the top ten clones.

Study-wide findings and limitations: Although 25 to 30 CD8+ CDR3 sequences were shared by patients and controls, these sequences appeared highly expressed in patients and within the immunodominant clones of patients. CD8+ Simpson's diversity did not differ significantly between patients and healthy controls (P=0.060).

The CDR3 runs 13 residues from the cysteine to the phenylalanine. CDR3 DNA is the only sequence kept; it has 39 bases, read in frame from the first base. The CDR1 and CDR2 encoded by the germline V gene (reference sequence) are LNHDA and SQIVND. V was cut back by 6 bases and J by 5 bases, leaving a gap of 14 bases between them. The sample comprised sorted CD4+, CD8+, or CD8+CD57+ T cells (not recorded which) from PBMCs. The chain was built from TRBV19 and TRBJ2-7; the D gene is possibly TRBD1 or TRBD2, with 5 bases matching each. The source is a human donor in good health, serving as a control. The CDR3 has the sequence CASRPLGVDEQYF. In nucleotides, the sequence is TGTGCCAGTAGACCTCTGGGGGTAGACGAGCAGTACTTC.